The rows below give T cell receptor beta chains drawn from one sample of a study of cytomegalovirus exposure and HLA in healthy donors. Assay used: immunoSEQ multiplex PCR; TCRdb lists only in-frame clones, some missing. There are 200,000 to 250,000 clones in the sample; around 80% occur only once, and less than 3.5% lies in the top ten. Sequenced sample: PBMCs. The source is a woman between 55 and 75 years old in good health and CMV-seropositive. Both conserved end residues are part of each CDR3. Fields, in order: J gene, V gene, CDR3 protein.

>TRBJ2-1|TRBV9
CASSFSGGEQFF
>TRBJ2-5|TRBV5-1
CASSPGLAGETQYF
>TRBJ2-1|TRBV6-4
CASSDSIVGVTSGTGNYNEQFF
>TRBJ1-1|TRBV4-1
CASSQLQGAVREAFF
>TRBJ2-3|TRBV7-2
CASSLQAGISADTQYF
>TRBJ2-6|TRBV5-1
CASSLESSGANVLTF
>TRBJ1-3|TRBV4-3
CASSPQGFGNTIYF
>TRBJ1-1|TRBV7-3
CASSSQQGNTEAFF
>TRBJ1-1|TRBV29-1
CSAETGAWTEAFF
>TRBJ1-1|TRBV11-2
CASSLQNRGPAEAFF
>TRBJ1-2|TRBV7-8
CASSPGTANYGYTF
>TRBJ1-5|TRBV29-1
CSVGEGNKQPQHF
>TRBJ1-4|TRBV29-1
CSVGRGGAGNEKLFF
>TRBJ2-7|TRBV5-8
CASSWGTKQGRGYYEQYF
>TRBJ2-2|TRBV2
CASSKEGGQAGELFF
>TRBJ1-4|TRBV6-5
CASSREGVGEKLFF
>TRBJ2-3|TRBV25-1
CASSDGASGRNTQYF
>TRBJ2-7|TRBV5-4
CASSLPGVSSYEQYF
>TRBJ1-1|TRBV30
CAWRGQVDTEAFF
>TRBJ2-7|TRBV7-8
CASSPSGSSAYEQYF
>TRBJ2-3|TRBV21-1
CASSKVGAGGPADTQYF
>TRBJ2-7|TRBV7-2
CASSLGGRDEQYF
>TRBJ2-3|TRBV4-3
CASSQDYRTDTQYF
>TRBJ2-1|TRBV11-2
CASSFRDSREQFF
>TRBJ1-2|TRBV30
CAWSFHTNGYTF
>TRBJ1-1|TRBV19
CASSIYREGNTEAFF
>TRBJ2-3|TRBV30
CAWTAGGPDTQYF
>TRBJ2-7|TRBV12-5
CASGQTYEQYF
>TRBJ2-2|TRBV2
CASTQRTEGTGELFF
>TRBJ2-7|TRBV6-5
CASSRQAQTGEQYF
>TRBJ1-4|TRBV11-2
CASSTRRGYGDEKLFF
>TRBJ1-6|TRBV5-1
CASSRGGAANSPLHF
>TRBJ2-7|TRBV5-1
CASSPGTSGTFSYEQYF
>TRBJ2-1|TRBV28
CASRPGQRYNEQFF
>TRBJ1-2|TRBV21-1
CASSKPQGTCYGYTF
>TRBJ1-2|TRBV6-5
CASSYSVGRYAGYTF
>TRBJ2-5|TRBV6-7
CATFAIHGGETQYF
>TRBJ1-1|TRBV2
CASRTGTETTEAFF
>TRBJ1-4|TRBV6-1
CASSEGWGQYEKLFF
>TRBJ2-2|TRBV5-1
CASRGQGGTGELFF
>TRBJ1-1|TRBV6-1
CASRNSRYEAFF